These T cell receptor beta chains were read from a single sample in a study of T-cell memory formation after mild COVID-19. TCRdb called the 5' RACE reads again in MiXCR, with one record for every CDR3 protein. Counted here are hundreds of thousands of distinct CDR3 sequences, around 19% occurring once; the ten biggest clones make up around 8.4%. Source material: PBMCs or a T cell subset sorted from them (not recorded which). These receptor sequences come from an adult woman who had mild COVID-19 (a few samples of this study predate the infection). Cell type and time point are not known. CDR3s include the opening cysteine and the closing phenylalanine or tryptophan. D genes are given only for firm matches. Size tells how often a clone was seen (once, few, many) or the class of an expanded clone, and some rows leave it out.

cdr3_nt cdr3_aa clone_size j_call d_call v_call
TGTGCCAGCTCACCATCAGGGGTTGAAGCTTTCTTT CASSPSGVEAFF - TRBJ1-1 - TRBV18
TGTGCCAGCAGCTTATCCGGGGGATTGGGTGAAAAACTGTTTTTT CASSLSGGLGEKLFF few TRBJ1-4 - TRBV7-6
TGCAGCGTTGGTTCTGAGGTCGAGCAGTACTTC CSVGSEVEQYF - TRBJ2-7 - TRBV29-1
TGTGCCAGCAGTTTAATTCAGGGAACCAAAGAAGCTTTCTTT CASSLIQGTKEAFF - TRBJ1-1 - TRBV12-3/TRBV12-4
TGTGCCAGCAGCTTAGTCGTTGCGGGAGTCGGTACCGGGGAGCTGTTTTTT CASSLVVAGVGTGELFF many TRBJ2-2 TRBD2 TRBV7-9
TGTGCCATCAGGGACCCCGAGGGCTACACCTTC CAIRDPEGYTF once TRBJ1-2 - TRBV12-3/TRBV12-4
TGTGCCAGCAGCTCGGGGACAGGGCTTGGGGAAAAACTGTTTTTT CASSSGTGLGEKLFF - TRBJ1-4 TRBD1 TRBV7-9
TGTGCCAGCAGCTCCGGGGGGGCGGTTAAGCGAGAGACCCAGTACTTC CASSSGGAVKRETQYF - TRBJ2-5 TRBD2 TRBV7-3
TGTGCCTGGAGTTGGACAGGGGTGGACGAGCAGTACTTC CAWSWTGVDEQYF - TRBJ2-7 TRBD1 TRBV30
TGTGCCAGCAGTTTATCGGAAGGACCGAACACTGAAGCTTTCTTT CASSLSEGPNTEAFF few TRBJ1-1 - TRBV27
TGCGCCAGCAGCCTAACAGGGTACACTGAAGCTTTCTTT CASSLTGYTEAFF many TRBJ1-1 - TRBV5-1
TGTGCCAGCTCCTCGTGGAGTGAGCAGTTCTTC CASSSWSEQFF - TRBJ2-1 - TRBV11-2
TGTGCCAGCAGCCCAGTGGGACAGGCAACTGGAAACACCATATATTTT CASSPVGQATGNTIYF - TRBJ1-3 TRBD1 TRBV7-6
TGTGCCAGCTCACCAGCCTCTTATCAAGAGACCCAGTACTTC CASSPASYQETQYF few TRBJ2-5 - TRBV18
TGTGCCACCAGTGATACCCGGGGCAAAGGACACAATGAGCAGTTCTTC CATSDTRGKGHNEQFF - TRBJ2-1 - TRBV24-1
TGTGCCAGCAACCACAACGGGTACACTGAAGCTTTCTTT CASNHNGYTEAFF - TRBJ1-1 - TRBV5-4
TGCAGCGTTGACGGTCCGCTTGAACAGGGGAACACTGAAGCTTTCTTT CSVDGPLEQGNTEAFF many TRBJ1-1 - TRBV29-1
TGTGCCACCAGCTTCTCCACAGGGGAGTCCTACGAGCAGTACTTC CATSFSTGESYEQYF few TRBJ2-7 TRBD1 TRBV15
TGCAGTGCTTCCTTCCGGCTACTCCAAGAGACCCAGTACTTC CSASFRLLQETQYF - TRBJ2-5 - TRBV20-1
TGTGCCAGCAGCTCCCGGGGGGGACGCACAGATACGCAGTATTTT CASSSRGGRTDTQYF - TRBJ2-3 TRBD2 TRBV7-9
TGCAGTGCCACGGGGGGGGTGATTCAAGAGACCCAGTACTTC CSATGGVIQETQYF few TRBJ2-5 TRBD2 TRBV20-1
TGTGCCAGCAGCCAAAGGTTGATAGACCAGTACTTC CASSQRLIDQYF few TRBJ2-5 - TRBV3-1
TGTGCCAGCAGCTTAAACAGGGGGGCCGAACGGACCCAGTACTTC CASSLNRGAERTQYF - TRBJ2-5 TRBD1 TRBV7-6
TGTGCCAGCTCACCGGGGAGCCGGGATGAAAAACTGTTTTTT CASSPGSRDEKLFF - TRBJ1-4 - TRBV18
TGTGCCACCAGTGGAGGGGTTAGTCCAAGGGAGACCCAGTACTTC CATSGGVSPRETQYF - TRBJ2-5 - TRBV24-1
TGTGCCAGCAGTCCGCGGACAGGGCCAAATCAGCCCCAGCATTTT CASSPRTGPNQPQHF few TRBJ1-5 TRBD1 TRBV7-9
TGTGCCAGCAGCTTTGGGACGGACAATTCACCCCTCCACTTT CASSFGTDNSPLHF few TRBJ1-6 - TRBV7-2
TGTGCCAGCAGCTTAGGTCAGGGGGCAAGGGAAGCTTTCTTT CASSLGQGAREAFF - TRBJ1-1 TRBD1 TRBV7-2
TGTGCCACCAGACCCGCAGGGGCCAAAAACATTCAGTACTTC CATRPAGAKNIQYF - TRBJ2-4 - TRBV15
TGTGCCCGGTGGAAGGAGCGGGGGTTCTCCTACGAGCAGTACTTC CARWKERGFSYEQYF - TRBJ2-7 - TRBV21-1
TGTGCCAGCAGCTTAGCCACAGGGGATGGCTACACCTTC CASSLATGDGYTF few TRBJ1-2 TRBD1 TRBV7-9
TGTGCCAGCAGCCACCACGGGGGGGTACAAGAGACCCAGTACTTC CASSHHGGVQETQYF - TRBJ2-5 TRBD2 TRBV7-9
TGTGCCAGCAGTTGGACAGGGAGGAGGAGTGAAGCTTTCTTT CASSWTGRRSEAFF few TRBJ1-1 TRBD1 TRBV12-3/TRBV12-4
TGCAGTGCCGGGACTAGCGGGCCCCGTTACTTATACAATGAGCAGTTCTTC CSAGTSGPRYLYNEQFF - TRBJ2-1 TRBD2 TRBV20-1
TGTGCCAGCAAGGGACAGGGGGCTTACGAGCAGTACTTC CASKGQGAYEQYF - TRBJ2-7 TRBD1 TRBV2
TGTGCCAGCTCACCACTGGCAGGCTCGCTCAGTGAAACTGAAGCTTTCTTT CASSPLAGSLSETEAFF - TRBJ1-1 - TRBV18
TGCGCCAGCAGCTTGTTCGGACAGGGCCAAGAGACCCAGTACTTC CASSLFGQGQETQYF few TRBJ2-5 TRBD1 TRBV5-1
TGTGCCTGGAGTGTACGGAGAGATACGCAGTATTTT CAWSVRRDTQYF few TRBJ2-3 - TRBV30
TGCGCCAGCAGCCAGATAACCGGGACATTGATCAATGAGCAGTTCTTC CASSQITGTLINEQFF few TRBJ2-1 - TRBV4-1
TGCAGCGTTGAGGACAGGGGGCTCGACATTCAGTACTTC CSVEDRGLDIQYF - TRBJ2-4 TRBD1 TRBV29-1
TGTGCCAGCAGTGACAACAGGCTTAGCACAGATACGCAGTATTTT CASSDNRLSTDTQYF few TRBJ2-3 - TRBV2
TGTGCCAGCGGGGGAGGATCACCCCTCCACTTT CASGGGSPLHF - TRBJ1-6 - TRBV6-2/TRBV6-3
TGTGCCAGCAGCCAAGATTCCGGACTGTACAATGAGCAGTTCTTC CASSQDSGLYNEQFF - TRBJ2-1 - TRBV3-1
TGTGCCAGCAGTCTGGACTCTACGGTCACCGGGGAGCTGTTTTTT CASSLDSTVTGELFF few TRBJ2-2 - TRBV7-3
TGTGCCAGCAGCCAAGATATGGGACAGGGACTGACTGAAGCTTTCTTT CASSQDMGQGLTEAFF - TRBJ1-1 TRBD1 TRBV4-2